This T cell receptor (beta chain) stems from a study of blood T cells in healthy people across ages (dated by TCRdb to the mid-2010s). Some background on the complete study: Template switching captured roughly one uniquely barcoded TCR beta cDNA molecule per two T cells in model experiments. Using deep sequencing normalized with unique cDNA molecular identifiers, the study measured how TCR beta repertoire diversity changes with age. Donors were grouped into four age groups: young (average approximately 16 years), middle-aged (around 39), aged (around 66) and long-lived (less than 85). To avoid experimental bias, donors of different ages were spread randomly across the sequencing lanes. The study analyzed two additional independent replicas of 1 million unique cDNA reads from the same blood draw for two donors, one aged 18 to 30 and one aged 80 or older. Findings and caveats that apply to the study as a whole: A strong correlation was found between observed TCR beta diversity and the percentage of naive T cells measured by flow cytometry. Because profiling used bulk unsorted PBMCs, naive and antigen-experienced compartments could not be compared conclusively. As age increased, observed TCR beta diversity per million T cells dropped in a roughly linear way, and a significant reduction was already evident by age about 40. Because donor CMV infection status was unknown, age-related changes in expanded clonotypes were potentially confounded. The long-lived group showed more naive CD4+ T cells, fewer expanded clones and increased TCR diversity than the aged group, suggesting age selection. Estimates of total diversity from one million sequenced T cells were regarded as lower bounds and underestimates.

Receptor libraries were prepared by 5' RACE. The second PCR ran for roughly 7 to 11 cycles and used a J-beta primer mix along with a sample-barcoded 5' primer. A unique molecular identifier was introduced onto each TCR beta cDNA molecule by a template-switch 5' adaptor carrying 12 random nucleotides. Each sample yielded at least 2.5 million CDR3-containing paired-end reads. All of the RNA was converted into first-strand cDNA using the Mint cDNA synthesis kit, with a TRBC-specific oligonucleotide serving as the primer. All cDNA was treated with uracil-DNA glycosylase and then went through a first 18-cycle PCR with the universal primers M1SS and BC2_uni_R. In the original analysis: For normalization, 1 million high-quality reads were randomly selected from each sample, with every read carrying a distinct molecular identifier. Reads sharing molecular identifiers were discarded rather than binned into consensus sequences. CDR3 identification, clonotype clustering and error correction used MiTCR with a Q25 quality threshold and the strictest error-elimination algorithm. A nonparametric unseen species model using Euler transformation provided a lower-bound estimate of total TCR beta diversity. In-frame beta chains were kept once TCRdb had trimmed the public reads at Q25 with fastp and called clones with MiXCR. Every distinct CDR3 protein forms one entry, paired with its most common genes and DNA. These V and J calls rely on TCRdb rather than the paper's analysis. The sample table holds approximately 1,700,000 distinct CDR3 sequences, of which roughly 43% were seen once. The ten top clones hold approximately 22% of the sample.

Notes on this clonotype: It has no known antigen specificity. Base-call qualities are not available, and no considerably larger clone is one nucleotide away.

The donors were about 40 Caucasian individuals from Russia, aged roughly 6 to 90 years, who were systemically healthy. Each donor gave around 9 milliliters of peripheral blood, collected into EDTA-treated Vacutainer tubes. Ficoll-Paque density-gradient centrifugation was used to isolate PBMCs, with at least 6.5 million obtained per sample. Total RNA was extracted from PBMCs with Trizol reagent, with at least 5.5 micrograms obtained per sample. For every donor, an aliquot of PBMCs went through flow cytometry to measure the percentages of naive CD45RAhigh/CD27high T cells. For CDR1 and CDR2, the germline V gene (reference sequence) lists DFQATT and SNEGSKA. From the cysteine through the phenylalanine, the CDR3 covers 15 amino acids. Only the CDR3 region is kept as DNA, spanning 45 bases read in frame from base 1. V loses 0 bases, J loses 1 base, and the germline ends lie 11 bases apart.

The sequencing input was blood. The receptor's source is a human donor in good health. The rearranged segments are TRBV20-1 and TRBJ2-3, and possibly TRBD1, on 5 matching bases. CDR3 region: CSARDGGRGTDTQYF. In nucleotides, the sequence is TGCAGTGCTAGAGATGGCGGCAGGGGCACAGATACGCAGTATTTT.